The rows below give T cell receptor beta chains drawn from one sample of a study of blood T cell repertoires in COVID-19. The repertoire was sequenced with immunoSEQ multiplex PCR; TCRdb's copy has only in-frame clones and lacks some. The data contain about 480,000 clones, roughly 87% of them singletons. The sequenced sample consisted of peripheral blood. These receptors were taken from a man younger than 30 with COVID-19, enrolled during active disease. CDR3s include the opening cysteine and the closing phenylalanine or tryptophan. The D gene is left open where the match is weak. The listing skips clone size in some rows; elsewhere it reads once, few, many or a size class.

- | - | TRBJ2-2 | TRBV15 | TGTGCCACCAGCCCAGGGGCGAACACCGGGGAGCTGTTTTTT | CATSPGANTGELFF
- | - | TRBJ2-7 | TRBV2 | TGTGCCAGCAGTGATGGCAGAAACTACGAGCAGTACTTC | CASSDGRNYEQYF
- | - | TRBJ1-5 | TRBV5-6 | TGTGCCAGCAGCGACGGGGTGAGCAATCAGCCCCAGCATTTT | CASSDGVSNQPQHF
once | TRBD2 | TRBJ2-5 | TRBV29-1 | TGCAGCACTGACCTTGGGACTAGCGGGGGAGGGACCCAGTACTTC | CSTDLGTSGGGTQYF
- | - | TRBJ1-4 | TRBV11-2 | TGTGCCAGCAGCTTGGGGCAGGCCTCAACTAATGAAAAACTGTTTTTT | CASSLGQASTNEKLFF
- | - | TRBJ2-1 | TRBV19 | TGTGCCAGTAGTATCTCGGGTTCTAACAATGAGCAGTTCTTC | CASSISGSNNEQFF
- | - | TRBJ2-7 | TRBV27 | TGTGCCAGCAGCAACCCCGACAGGCCGCTGGAGCAGTACTTC | CASSNPDRPLEQYF
- | - | TRBJ1-1 | TRBV6-6 | TGTGCCAGCAGTCGTCAGGGATCTGAAGCTTTCTTT | CASSRQGSEAFF
- | TRBD2 | TRBJ2-5 | TRBV5-1 | TGCGCCAGCAGCTGGGGCGGGAGCGGGAGCGGGGAGACCCAGTACTTC | CASSWGGSGSGETQYF
- | TRBD1 | TRBJ2-1 | TRBV5-4 | TGTGCCAGCAGCTTGGGGACAGGGCTCGAGGGGTTCTTC | CASSLGTGLEGFF
once | TRBD1 | TRBJ1-1 | TRBV6-5 | TGTGCCAGCAGTTACGGGACAGTGGGCCTGACTGAAGCTTTCTTT | CASSYGTVGLTEAFF
few | - | TRBJ2-7 | TRBV14 | TGTGCCAGCAGCCCCAGCCACGGGGGTTCCTACGAGCAGTACTTC | CASSPSHGGSYEQYF
- | - | TRBJ2-1 | TRBV4-1 | TGCGCCAGCAGCCCGGGGAGTTACAATGAGCAGTTCTTC | CASSPGSYNEQFF
- | TRBD2 | TRBJ2-1 | TRBV6-5 | TGTGCCAGCAGTTACTCGAGCGGGATTTCCTACAATGAGCAGTTCTTC | CASSYSSGISYNEQFF
- | - | TRBJ1-5 | TRBV12-3/TRBV12-4 | TGTGCCAGCAGTCCGTTTAGCAATCAGCCCCAGCATTTT | CASSPFSNQPQHF
- | TRBD1 | TRBJ2-3 | TRBV5-6 | TGTGCCAGCAGCTTGGATTCAGGGGGTACGCAGTATTTT | CASSLDSGGTQYF
few | - | TRBJ2-2 | TRBV15 | TGTGCCACCAGCAGGGGCGGGGACTTGTCTGGGGAGCTGTTTTTT | CATSRGGDLSGELFF
- | - | TRBJ1-5 | TRBV25-1 | TGTGCCAGCAGTGAATATGGCAGCAATCAGCCCCAGCATTTT | CASSEYGSNQPQHF
- | - | TRBJ2-3 | TRBV27 | TGTGCCAGCAGTCGACGCAGGGCCCTAAGCACAGATACGCAGTATTTT | CASSRRRALSTDTQYF
few | - | TRBJ1-1 | TRBV6-5 | TGTGCCAGCAGTTACTCGCAGGTGAACACTGAAGCTTTCTTT | CASSYSQVNTEAFF
- | TRBD1 | TRBJ2-1 | TRBV4-1 | TGCGCCAGCAGCCGGCCGGGACAGGGAGAGAGAAATGAGCAGTTCTTC | CASSRPGQGERNEQFF
- | - | TRBJ2-7 | TRBV24-1 | TGTGCCACCAGTGATACCGGGACCTACGAGCAGTACTTC | CATSDTGTYEQYF
- | TRBD2 | TRBJ2-5 | TRBV3-1/TRBV3-2 | TGTGCCAGCAGCCTGGCTAGCGGAAAAGAGACCCAGTACTTC | CASSLASGKETQYF
- | - | TRBJ1-3 | TRBV28 | TGTGCCAGCAGTTTCCCCGGGGGGAACTCTGGAAACACCATATATTTT | CASSFPGGNSGNTIYF
- | - | TRBJ2-1 | TRBV25-1 | TGTGCCAGCATGTTCCTTGGACAGTCCAATGAGCAGTTCTTC | CASMFLGQSNEQFF
- | TRBD1 | TRBJ2-7 | TRBV7-8 | TGTGCCAGCAGCTTAGCCCCCGGACAGGGGGGAGAGGAGCAGTACTTC | CASSLAPGQGGEEQYF
- | TRBD2 | TRBJ2-7 | TRBV13 | TGTGCCAGCAGCTTAGGGTCCGGGGGGTTAAGCTCCTACGAGCAGTACTTC | CASSLGSGGLSSYEQYF
- | - | TRBJ1-6 | TRBV19 | TGTGCCAGTACCGGGGGATGGGGGAATTCACCCCTCCACTTT | CASTGGWGNSPLHF
- | TRBD1 | TRBJ1-2 | TRBV19 | TGTGCCAGTAGCCGGACAGGGAGACTGAGCTACACCTTC | CASSRTGRLSYTF
- | - | TRBJ2-3 | TRBV2 | TGTGCCAGCAGTGACGGTGTAGAGTACCCCACAGATACGCAGTATTTT | CASSDGVEYPTDTQYF
- | TRBD1 | TRBJ2-3 | TRBV29-1 | TGCAGCGTGGGGGACAGGGGTAGGGGCACAGATACGCAGTATTTT | CSVGDRGRGTDTQYF
once | TRBD1 | TRBJ2-1 | TRBV5-4 | TGTGCCAGCAGCTTTGTCCCGGGACAGGGTAGGGATGAGCAGTTCTTC | CASSFVPGQGRDEQFF
- | - | TRBJ1-2 | TRBV10-3 | TGTGCCACCAGTCAGGAGGGTAACTATGGCTACACCTTC | CATSQEGNYGYTF
- | TRBD1 | TRBJ1-1 | TRBV11-2 | TGTGCCAGCAGCTCACCTAGACAGGGTTTGAACACTGAAGCTTTCTTT | CASSSPRQGLNTEAFF
- | TRBD2 | TRBJ2-7 | TRBV5-1 | TGCGCCAGCAGCTTGGCGCCGGGACTAGCGGGAGACGAGCAGTACTTC | CASSLAPGLAGDEQYF
- | TRBD1 | TRBJ2-7 | TRBV2 | TGTGCCAGCAGTGAAGGGTTAGGGACAGGGGGCTACTACGAGCAGTACTTC | CASSEGLGTGGYYEQYF
- | - | TRBJ2-7 | TRBV14 | TGTGCCAGCAGCCAAGAAGGGCAGGGGCCCTACGAGCAGTACTTC | CASSQEGQGPYEQYF
- | - | TRBJ2-1 | TRBV7-2 | TGTGCCAGCAGCTTATCCGGCAATGAGCAGTTCTTC | CASSLSGNEQFF
- | - | TRBJ2-5 | TRBV6-5 | TGTGCCAGCAGTTACGACAGTTTTTCGGCCCAGTACTTC | CASSYDSFSAQYF
- | TRBD1 | TRBJ1-2 | TRBV25-1 | TGTGCCAGCAGTGATACCCCGGGACAGCTTAACTATGGCTACACCTTC | CASSDTPGQLNYGYTF
- | - | TRBJ2-1 | TRBV24-1 | TGTGCCACCAGTGATATCGGACAGTACAATGAGCAGTTCTTC | CATSDIGQYNEQFF
- | - | TRBJ1-3 | TRBV5-1 | TGCGCCAGCAGCTTGGAATCTGGGGCCCACTCTGGAAACACCATATATTTT | CASSLESGAHSGNTIYF
- | - | TRBJ2-3 | TRBV24-1 | TGTGCCACCAGTGAACCTTTCGCGGCTAGCACAGATACGCAGTATTTT | CATSEPFAASTDTQYF
- | - | TRBJ2-5 | TRBV2 | TGTGCCAGCAGTGGCTCCGGGGTTTTGGGAGAGACCCAGTACTTC | CASSGSGVLGETQYF
- | TRBD1 | TRBJ2-7 | TRBV30 | TGTGCCTGGAGTGGGGGACAGGGTTCATACTTC | CAWSGGQGSYF
- | - | TRBJ1-1 | TRBV9 | TGTGCCAGCAGCGTAGATCTCGGACTAACTGAAGCTTTCTTT | CASSVDLGLTEAFF
once | TRBD1 | TRBJ2-5 | TRBV11-3 | TGTGCCAGCAGCGGACAGGGGGTTCAAGAGACCCAGTACTTC | CASSGQGVQETQYF
- | - | TRBJ2-3 | TRBV10-1 | TGCGCCAGCAGTGACCTCTCGGGAGGCACAGATACGCAGTATTTT | CASSDLSGGTDTQYF
- | - | TRBJ2-1 | TRBV7-6 | TGTGCCAGCAGCTTAACAGGAAACAATGAGCAGTTCTTC | CASSLTGNNEQFF